These 14 T cell receptor beta chains came from one sample sequenced in a study of graft-versus-host responses after intestinal transplantation. Produced via immunoSEQ multiplex PCR; TCRdb's table is partial and in-frame only. Among 85,000 to 100,000 clones listed, around 86% were seen once. The specimen was PBMCs, collected 255 days after intestinal transplant. These receptors were collected from a human patient who received an intestinal transplant, so some T cells may come from the graft donor.

Concerning this clone: In the same sample, other DNA sequences code for this CDR3. The rearrangement uses TRBV5-1 and TRBJ1-6; the match to TRBD1 covers 7 bases. The CDR3 extends over 14 amino acids. Trimming cost V 2 bases and J 10 bases; bases outside gene matches: 6. The germline gives CDR1 SGHRS, CDR2 YFSETQ. The CDR3 nucleotides are TGCGCCAGCAGCTTAGGACAGGAAAACTCACCCCTCCACTTT. It codes for CASSLGQENSPLHF.

This chain links TRBV2 with TRBJ2-7, with no clear D. The germline V gene encodes CDR1 SNHLY and CDR2 FYNNEI. The CDR3 spans 13 residues. V was clipped by 7 bases and J by 6 bases, with 16 bases between them. CDR3 sequence: CASKRLPGGEQYF. The CDR3 DNA is TGTGCCAGCAAGAGGCTCCCTGGTGGCGAGCAGTACTTC. The full variable domain, in which reference TRBV2 and TRBJ2-7 provide the parts outside the CDR3, is EPEVTQTPSHQVTQMGQEVILRCVPISNHLYFYWYRQILGQKVEFLVSFYNNEISEKSEIFDDQFSVERPDGSNFTLKIRSTKLEDSAMYFCASKRLPGGEQYFGPGTRLTVT.

CDR3 protein: CASSLAEGNTIYF. The CDR3 DNA is TGTGCCAGCAGCTTAGCTGAGGGAAACACCATATATTTT. The rearrangement links TRBV7-6 to TRBJ1-3; D not resolved. The CDR3 extends over 13 amino acids. The V end lost 0 bases, the J end lost 4 bases, and 4 bases lay between the germline ends. The germline V gene encodes CDR1 SGHVS and CDR2 FNYEAQ.

The chain combines TRBV2 with TRBJ2-3, with 13 bases matching TRBD2. The CDR3 totals 16 residues. From germline, CDR1 is SNHLY and CDR2 FYNNEI. Trimming took 7 bases from V and 2 from J; bases not matched to a gene: 6. The CDR3 DNA is TGTGCCAGCACCCGGACTAGCGGGGGCCCCACAGATACGCAGTATTTT. As protein: CASTRTSGGPTDTQYF. Full variable domain (remainder filled in from reference TRBV2 and TRBJ2-3): EPEVTQTPSHQVTQMGQEVILRCVPISNHLYFYWYRQILGQKVEFLVSFYNNEISEKSEIFDDQFSVERPDGSNFTLKIRSTKLEDSAMYFCASTRTSGGPTDTQYFGPGTRLTVL.

The chain recombines TRBV19 with TRBJ1-2; perhaps TRBD1 as D (5 bases). V was clipped by 7 bases and J by 3 bases, with 9 bases between them. Per the germline V gene, CDR1 is LNHDA and CDR2 is SQIVND (reference sequence). This CDR3 has 12 amino acids. The CDR3 loop reads CASTGTHYGYTF. DNA for the CDR3: TGTGCCAGTACCGGGACCCACTATGGCTACACCTTC.

CDR3 sequence (DNA): TGTGCCAGCAGCCGTAAAACAGGGACCTACACTGGCTACACCTTC. It specifies CASSRKTGTYTGYTF. This sequence joins TRBV6-5 and TRBJ1-2; TRBD1 is a possible D gene (6 bases). V lost 6 bases and J lost 7, with 21 bases in between. Germline CDR1 reads MNHEY; CDR2 reads SVGAGI. The CDR3 totals 15 residues.

The rearrangement links TRBV30 to TRBJ1-5, with 9 bases fitting TRBD1. Germline V gene sequence: CDR1 GTSNPN, CDR2 SVGIG (reference sequence). The CDR3 runs to 13 residues. The V gene end was trimmed by 1 base and the J gene end by 5 bases; junction bases not matched to a gene: 0. CDR3 sequence (DNA): TGTGCCTGGAGTGGACAGGGGGATCAGCCCCAGCATTTT. Residues: CAWSGQGDQPQHF.

The V call is TRBV9, the J call TRBJ2-2; D possibly corresponds to TRBD1 (6 bases). Trimming took 4 bases from V and 9 from J, leaving 19 bases between them. The germline CDR1 and CDR2 sequences are SGDLS and YYNGEE. This CDR3 has 15 residues. The CDR3 nucleotides are TGTGCCAGCAGCCCAGGGGCCGGGACCCAGTGGGAGCTGTTTTTT. This translates into CASSPGAGTQWELFF. The entire variable domain, with the rest obtained from reference TRBV9 and TRBJ2-2, is as follows: DSGVTQTPKHLITATGQRVTLRCSPRSGDLSVYWYQQSLDQGLQFLIQYYNGEERAKGNILERFSAQQFPDLHSELNLSSLELGDSALYFCASSPGAGTQWELFFGEGSRLTVL.

The CDR3 is CASSLFLGTDSSGANVLTF. CDR3 in DNA: TGCGCCAGCAGCTTGTTCCTCGGGACAGACAGCTCTGGGGCCAACGTCCTGACTTTC. The chain combines TRBV5-1 with TRBJ2-6; TRBD1 matches 7 bases. This CDR3 comprises 19 residues. The V gene's germline CDR1 is SGHRS and CDR2 YFSETQ. V shed 1 base and J 0 bases; nucleotides not matched to a gene: 10.

V usage is TRBV5-1 and J usage is TRBJ2-1; 15 bases are shared with TRBD2. The junction had 11 bases not matched to a gene; V was cut back by 4 bases and J by 9 bases. The CDR3 is 17 residues long. Germline CDR1 and CDR2: SGHRS and YFSETQ. CDR3 nucleotides: TGCGCCAGCAGCCGGACTAGCGGGGGGGCAGCCGCGGGTGAGCAGTTCTTC. It codes for CASSRTSGGAAAGEQFF.

The chain has TRBV28 and TRBJ2-2; D not resolved. The V gene lost 8 bases and the J gene lost 0 bases, with 7 bases spanning the gap. CDR3 length: 13 residues. Germline V gene lookup returns CDR1 MDHEN and CDR2 SYDVKM. The CDR3 spells CASGLANTGELFF. DNA of the CDR3: TGTGCCAGCGGTCTAGCGAACACCGGGGAGCTGTTTTTT.

The rearrangement links TRBV27 to TRBJ1-5; 7 nucleotides agree with TRBD1. With 0 bases clipped from V and 0 bases from J, the junction kept 2 bases outside the gene matches. Germline CDR1 MNHEY, CDR2 SMNVEV (reference sequence). This CDR3 has 16 residues. DNA for the CDR3: TGTGCCAGCAGTTTATCTCCAGGGGGTAGCAATCAGCCCCAGCATTTT. This gives the protein CASSLSPGGSNQPQHF.

This clone was recorded once. The rearrangement links TRBV6-5 to TRBJ2-7, with TRBD2 matching 14 bases. The length of the CDR3 is 15 residues. V lost 6 bases and J lost 5; bases outside the gene matches: 6. From germline, CDR1 is MNHEY and CDR2 SVGAGI. The CDR3 nucleotides read TGTGCCAGCAGACCAGGGACTAGCGGGAGCGACGAGCAGTACTTC. It specifies CASRPGTSGSDEQYF.

This sequence joins TRBV6-1 and TRBJ2-1, with 8 positions matching TRBD1. The germline V gene has CDR1 MNHNS and CDR2 SASEGT. V shed 9 bases and J 3 bases; nucleotides not matched to a gene: 7. This CDR3 has 14 residues. CDR3: CASNQGAGYNEQFF. The DNA of the CDR3 is TGTGCCAGTAATCAGGGGGCTGGCTACAATGAGCAGTTCTTC.